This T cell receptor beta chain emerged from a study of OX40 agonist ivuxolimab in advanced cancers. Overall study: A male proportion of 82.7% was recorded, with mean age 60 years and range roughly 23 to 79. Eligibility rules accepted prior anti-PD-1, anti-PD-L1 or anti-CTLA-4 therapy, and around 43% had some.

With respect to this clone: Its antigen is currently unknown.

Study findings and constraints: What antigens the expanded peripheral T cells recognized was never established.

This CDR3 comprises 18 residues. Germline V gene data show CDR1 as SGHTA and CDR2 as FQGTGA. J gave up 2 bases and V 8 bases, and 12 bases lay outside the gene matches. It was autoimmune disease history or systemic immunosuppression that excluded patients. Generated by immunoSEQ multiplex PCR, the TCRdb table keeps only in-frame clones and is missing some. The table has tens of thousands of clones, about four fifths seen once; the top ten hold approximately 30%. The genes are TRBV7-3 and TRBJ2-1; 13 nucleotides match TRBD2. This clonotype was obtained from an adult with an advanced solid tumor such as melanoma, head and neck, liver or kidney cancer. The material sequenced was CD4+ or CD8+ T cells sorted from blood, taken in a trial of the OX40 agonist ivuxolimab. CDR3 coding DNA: TGTGCCAGCTCCCCCGGGACTAGCGGGGAAGGGGCCTACAATGAGCAGTTCTTC. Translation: CASSPGTSGEGAYNEQFF.